This T cell receptor beta chain appears in the sequencing data of a study of blood T cell repertoires in COVID-19 (dated by TCRdb to 2020 to 2021). The study in broad terms: The collaborator samples originated in the United States, Italy and Spain and spanned the acute and convalescent phases of COVID-19. The prospective study material was composed of cDNA or gDNA derived from T cells, B-cell-depleted T cells, or PBMCs. The dataset comprised deeply sampled blood TCRbeta repertoires from subjects exposed to, actively infected with, or recovered from COVID-19. The repertoires were released in a freely available public database meant as a resource for research on the immune response to SARS-CoV-2. The samples were drawn from two sources: the first 160 participants of the ongoing ImmuneRACE study, and 1,254 subjects contributed by 6 global collaborators. A de-identified subject ID, COVID-19 status, age in years and sex were almost always included in the sample metadata. Where available, HLA class I and class II types were taken from metadata supplied by the sample provider and were not determined by assay-based typing.

The germline V gene specifies MNHNS as CDR1 and SASEGT as CDR2. V loses 4 bases, J loses 5 bases, and the germline ends lie 17 bases apart. Spanning cysteine to phenylalanine, the CDR3 consists of 16 amino acids. Of the read, only the CDR3 DNA is kept; its 48 bases are in frame from base 1. TCRbeta CDR3 regions were amplified from genomic DNA by means of the immunoSEQ Assay, a bias-controlled multiplex PCR. In the paper's pipeline: The number of nucleated cells in each sample was estimated by amplification of reference gene primers within the assay. Sequence reads were collapsed and filtered to measure the absolute abundance of every unique TCRbeta CDR3 rearrangement. For each sample, productive Simpson clonality was calculated as the square root of Simpson's diversity index across productive rearrangements. The immuneACCESS repertoire file appears here via TCRdb, limited to in-frame rearrangements. These files lack a portion of the clones; in checked studies, under half of the deficit traces to unresolved V genes, and the cause of the others is not known. V and J calls and clone size come straight from that table; D and trimming were deduced from the DNA. The sample records some 45,000 clones, nearly 90% of which are singletons. Jointly, the top ten make up over 2% of the sample.

Each collaborating institution followed its own protocols to collect whole blood in K2EDTA tubes. For TCRbeta analysis, collaborators shipped samples as frozen whole blood, isolated PBMCs, or DNA extracted from either of those sample types. General study outcomes and caveats: The quantity of clinical and demographic metadata differed by source and by participant and was supplied without curation.

A remark on this clone: This receptor's antigen is unknown. It has no much larger one-base neighbor in the sample; base qualities were not kept.

Recombination joined TRBV6-1 with TRBJ1-4; there is no confident call for the D gene. Sequencing input: peripheral blood. The clonotype comes from a human donor in a cohort sampled during active COVID-19. The sequence in DNA is TGTGCCAGCAGTGTAATCGTCGAGGAAGGAAATGAAAAACTGTTTTTT. Translated, this gives CASSVIVEEGNEKLFF.